This T cell receptor beta chain was profiled in a study of OX40 agonist ivuxolimab in advanced cancers. Turning to the study itself: Patients were around 83% male with ages roughly 20 to 90, mean approximately 58. Eligibility admitted prior anti-PD-1, anti-PD-L1 or anti-CTLA-4 therapy; around 42% had some.

For this clone: Its matching antigen is unknown.

Measured with immunoSEQ multiplex PCR; TCRdb has only the in-frame clones, and not every one. This table has tens of thousands of clones, 75% to 95% appearing once. Germline CDR1 and CDR2: SGHVS and FQNEAQ. The trim removed 2 bases at V and 4 bases at J, leaving 4 bases unmatched. The length of the CDR3 is 15 residues. Broader study findings: The study found that CD8+ T cells averaged more expanded clones than CD4+.

This receptor was obtained from an adult with an advanced solid tumor such as melanoma, head and neck, liver or kidney cancer. J is TRBJ2-3 and V is TRBV7-8, with TRBD2 identical over 9 bases. The sample consisted of CD4+ or CD8+ T cells sorted from blood, taken in a trial of the OX40 agonist ivuxolimab. The CDR3 sequence: CASSLFQREADTQYF. The DNA of the CDR3 is TGTGCCAGCAGCTTATTCCAGCGGGAGGCAGATACGCAGTATTTT.